This T cell receptor beta chain originates from a study of metastatic and nonmetastatic thyroid tumors. Study-wide context: Samples came from malignant and benign thyroid patients, and repertoires were compared across blood and tumor or nodule tissue. Study observations and caveats: For both blood and tumor, malignant thyroid tumors reportedly showed significantly higher TCR beta diversity than benign nodules did.

TCRdb re-called the PCR reads with MiXCR. The sample holds 25,000 to 35,000 clones, roughly 25% seen once. Among the patients, none had received any treatment before thyroid surgery. To note about this clone: Its antigen is unknown.

Germline assignment: CDR1 MNHEY and CDR2 SVGEGT. The CDR3 has 15 residues. J lost 0 bases, V lost 6 bases, and 5 bases had no gene match. The sequence was collected from a female donor with papillary thyroid cancer or a benign thyroid nodule (not recorded which). Some clones in this sample may be carry-over from other donors' samples. Input material: blood. V usage is TRBV6-2 or TRBV6-3 and J usage is TRBJ2-7; 10 bases fit TRBD2. CDR3 bases: TGTGCCAGCAGGGGGACTAGCGTCCGCTCCTACGAGCAGTACTTC. Translating it yields CASRGTSVRSYEQYF.